Each of the 28 T cell receptor beta chains below was sequenced from the same sample in a study of blood T cell repertoires in COVID-19. Libraries were prepared by immunoSEQ multiplex PCR; TCRdb keeps only in-frame clonotypes and omits some of them. This table holds about 170,000 clones, about 85% found once. Sequencing used peripheral blood. The receptor set was obtained from a human donor with acute or convalescent COVID-19. The donor label of this sample is uncertain.

The table lists this clone with a few counts. The rearrangement links TRBV19 to TRBJ1-5; TRBD1 might be the D (6 bases). The CDR3 length is 15 residues. The germline CDR1 and CDR2 sequences are LNHDA and SQIVND (reference sequence). The V gene lost 11 bases and the J gene lost 6 bases, with 23 bases spanning the gap. The CDR3 DNA reads TGTGCCGGAAGTGATCGGGACACCGGGGCTCAGCCCCAGCATTTT. It codes for CAGSDRDTGAQPQHF.

About this clone itself: Other DNA sequences in the same sample also yield this CDR3. V usage is TRBV6-5 and J usage is TRBJ1-1; TRBD1 agrees at 7 bases. This CDR3 is built from 15 residues. CDR1 and CDR2 from the germline V gene are MNHEY and SVGAGI. J was trimmed by 1 base and V by 3 bases; bases with no gene match: 5. CDR3: CASSYSTGRNTEAFF. The CDR3 DNA reads as TGTGCCAGCAGTTATTCGACAGGGCGGAACACTGAAGCTTTCTTT.

The chain recombines TRBV9 with TRBJ2-7; possibly TRBD2 for D (6 bases). CDR3 size: 15 residues. V was trimmed by 0 bases and J by 2 bases, leaving 12 bases between them. The germline CDR1 and CDR2 sequences are SGDLS and YYNGEE. The CDR3 coding sequence is TGTGCCAGCAGCGTAGGGGGTAGCGGAACCTACGAGCAGTACTTC. Residues: CASSVGGSGTYEQYF.

This clone was counted only a few times. V usage is TRBV2 and J usage is TRBJ2-2; the match to TRBD1 covers 9 bases. The J segment lost 0 bases and the V segment lost 6 bases, leaving 14 bases of the junction unmatched. In germline, CDR1 is SNHLY, CDR2 FYNNEI. CDR3 length equals 19 residues. The CDR3: CASRAGTGLEETNTGELFF. The CDR3 nucleotides read TGTGCCAGCAGGGCGGGGACAGGGTTAGAGGAGACGAACACCGGGGAGCTGTTTTTT.

V usage is TRBV27 and J usage is TRBJ1-5; tentatively, D is TRBD1 (6 bases). In germline, CDR1 is MNHEY, CDR2 SMNVEV (reference sequence). The V end was cut by 5 bases, the J end by 4 bases, with 27 bases between. The CDR3 extends over 19 amino acids. CDR3 coding DNA: TGTGCCAGCAGTCGGGGGCCCCACAGGGAGGGAGAATCTAATCAGCCCCAGCATTTT. Translation: CASSRGPHREGESNQPQHF.

The chain carries TRBV28 and TRBJ2-1, with TRBD1 matching 7 bases. The CDR3 is made up of 14 amino acids. The junction had 16 bases not matched to a gene; V was cut back by 7 bases and J by 13 bases. Germline CDR1 is MDHEN and CDR2 is SYDVKM. CDR3 in amino acids: CASTLRRDSGFQFF. CDR3 sequence (DNA): TGTGCCAGCACCCTACGCCGGGACAGTGGATTTCAGTTCTTC. Using reference TRBV28 and TRBJ2-1 for the parts outside the CDR3, the full variable domain is DVKVTQSSRYLVKRTGEKVFLECVQDMDHENMFWYRQDPGLGLRLIYFSYDVKMKEKGDIPEGYSVSREKKERFSLILESASTNQTSMYLCASTLRRDSGFQFFGPGTRLTVL.

The rearrangement uses TRBV6-2 or TRBV6-3 and TRBJ1-1, with 7 bases that match TRBD1. CDR3 length: 20 amino acids. Looked up from germline, CDR1 is MNHEY and CDR2 is SVGEGT. J gave up 3 bases and V 0 bases, and 19 bases lay outside the gene matches. DNA of the CDR3: TGTGCCAGCAGTTACTCGATAGCAGGGGGTCTGTTTGGAGGGTACACTGAAGCTTTCTTT. Translated, it gives CASSYSIAGGLFGGYTEAFF.

This sequence joins TRBV3-1 (or the pseudogene TRBV3-2) and TRBJ1-2; 7 nucleotides match TRBD1. J lost 2 bases, V lost 4 bases, and 1 base had no gene match. In germline, CDR1 is LGHDT, CDR2 YNNKEL (reference sequence). The CDR3 covers 13 residues. The CDR3 region is CASSRDSNYGYTF. CDR3 bases: TGTGCCAGCAGCCGGGACAGCAACTATGGCTACACCTTC.

This clone showed up just a few times. The gene calls are TRBV5-6 and TRBJ1-3; 7 bases line up with TRBD1. V was pared by 4 bases and J by 9 bases, with 13 bases of the junction left unmatched. CDR3 length equals 15 residues. Looked up from germline, CDR1 is SGHDT and CDR2 is YYEEEE. This CDR3 reads CASSLSTGSRSTIYF. The CDR3 nucleotides read TGTGCCAGCAGCCTTTCGACAGGGTCTCGGAGCACCATATATTTT.

V is TRBV3-1 (or the pseudogene TRBV3-2) and J is TRBJ1-4; 8 nucleotides align to TRBD1. Trimming took 2 bases from V and 6 from J; bases not matched to a gene: 5. The V gene's germline CDR1 is LGHDT and CDR2 YNNKEL (reference sequence). This CDR3 region has 15 residues. DNA of the CDR3: TGTGCCAGCAGCCAAAGGACAGGGTCGTATGAAAAACTGTTTTTT. Amino acids: CASSQRTGSYEKLFF.

This sequence joins TRBV20-1 and TRBJ1-5; possibly TRBD1 for D (5 bases). The CDR3 is 16 amino acids. Trimming removed 3 bases at V and 0 bases at J, with 15 bases between. Germline CDR1 DFQATT, CDR2 SNEGSKA (reference sequence). The CDR3: CSASEAGGSSNQPQHF. The CDR3 DNA reads as TGCAGTGCTAGTGAAGCTGGGGGGAGTAGCAATCAGCCCCAGCATTTT.

The V gene is TRBV29-1, the J gene TRBJ2-1; 9 nucleotides agree with TRBD1. CDR1 is SQVTM, CDR2 ANQGSEA, per germline. V was clipped by 2 bases and J by 4 bases; unmatched bases: 9. There are 16 residues in the CDR3. CDR3 amino acids: CSVEQGGQGLYNEQFF. The CDR3 DNA sequence: TGCAGCGTTGAACAGGGGGGACAGGGCTTATACAATGAGCAGTTCTTC.

Here the CDR3 DNA reads TGCGCCAGCAGCCAGGACAGAAACTACGAGCAGTACTTC. Residues: CASSQDRNYEQYF. The V and J genes are TRBV5-1 and TRBJ2-7, with D perhaps TRBD1 (6 bases). The CDR3 is made up of 13 amino acids. Germline loops: CDR1 SGHRS, CDR2 YFSETQ. V was cut by 4 bases and J by 3 bases, with 11 bases left in between.

This clone has just one count. The chain couples TRBV10-3 to TRBJ2-3, with 12 bases that match TRBD2. J gave up 6 bases and V 6 bases, and 4 bases lay outside the gene matches. The V gene's germline CDR1 is ENHRY and CDR2 SYGVKD. The CDR3 spans 14 residues. The CDR3 DNA sequence: TGTGCCATCAGCTCTACTAGCGGGGGGGATACGCAGTATTTT. This translates into CAISSTSGGDTQYF.

This chain connects TRBV9 to TRBJ2-1, with D perhaps TRBD2 (6 bases). Germline loops: CDR1 SGDLS, CDR2 YYNGEE. Trimming shortened V by 4 bases and J by 3 bases, and 14 bases separated the two germline ends. The CDR3 covers 15 residues. The CDR3 sequence is CASSPRDSSYNEQFF. CDR3 sequence (DNA): TGTGCCAGCAGCCCTCGGGACTCAAGCTACAATGAGCAGTTCTTC.

The rearrangement uses TRBV5-8 and TRBJ2-3; D perhaps matches TRBD2 (5 bases). Germline loops: CDR1 SGHTS, CDR2 YDEGEE. The CDR3 totals 16 residues. V lost 4 bases and J 6 bases, leaving 21 bases between the germline ends. The CDR3 region is CASSPSGPQTGDTQYF. As DNA, the CDR3 is TGTGCCAGCAGCCCGTCCGGGCCCCAGACGGGGGATACGCAGTATTTT.

CDR3 protein: CASRLAKTGSQPQHF. For the CDR3, the DNA is TGTGCCAGCAGGCTCGCTAAGACAGGGAGTCAGCCCCAGCATTTT. The rearrangement links TRBV6-5 to TRBJ1-5; 7 positions agree with TRBD1. The V gene's germline CDR1 is MNHEY and CDR2 SVGAGI. The CDR3 extends over 15 amino acids. The trim removed 6 bases at V and 6 bases at J, leaving 11 bases unmatched.

J is TRBJ2-4 and V is TRBV19, with TRBD1 identical over 8 bases. The V gene end was trimmed by 1 base and the J gene end by 0 bases; junction bases not matched to a gene: 2. The length of the CDR3 is 16 residues. Per the germline V gene, CDR1 is LNHDA and CDR2 is SQIVND (reference sequence). CDR3 bases: TGTGCCAGTAGTATAGTGACAGGGGTAGCCAAAAACATTCAGTACTTC. It is translated as CASSIVTGVAKNIQYF.

The rearrangement joins TRBV5-1 to TRBJ2-7; D unclear. Germline lookup yields CDR1 SGHRS and CDR2 YFSETQ. The CDR3 loop spans 13 amino acids. Trimming removed 1 base at V and 5 bases at J, with 10 bases between. The CDR3 region is CASSLQQADEQYF. CDR3 sequence (DNA): TGCGCCAGCAGCTTGCAGCAGGCCGACGAGCAGTACTTC.

CDR3 nucleotides: TGTGCTAGTGGTTTGGAGACGGGAGGCTACACCTTC. It encodes CASGLETGGYTF. The chain carries TRBV12-5 and TRBJ1-2; D uncertain. CDR3 length equals 12 residues. V lost 1 base to trimming and J lost 8 bases, with 8 bases between them. Germline V gene sequence: CDR1 LGHNT, CDR2 FRNRAP.

V usage is TRBV7-2 and J usage is TRBJ1-2; D unclear. CDR3 length: 15 residues. V was shortened by 0 bases and J by 7 bases, with 15 bases between the two germline ends. CDR1 is SGHTA, CDR2 FQGNSA, per germline. CDR3 sequence reads: CASSLATASIAGYTF. CDR3 bases: TGTGCCAGCAGCTTAGCCACAGCATCTATTGCTGGCTACACCTTC.

The chain joins TRBV10-2 to TRBJ1-6; 7 nucleotides line up with TRBD1. The CDR3 contains 16 residues. Germline V CDR1 and CDR2: WSHSY, SAAADI. V lost 4 bases, J lost 3 bases, and 6 bases stayed unmatched. This CDR3 reads CASSADRNLYNSPLHF. The CDR3 DNA reads TGCGCCAGCAGTGCGGACAGGAATCTCTATAATTCACCCCTCCACTTT.

The CDR3 bases are TGTGCCAGCAGCCAAGAGGACAGAGATAATTCACCCCTCCACTTT. Translating it yields CASSQEDRDNSPLHF. This chain links TRBV3-1 (or the pseudogene TRBV3-2) with TRBJ1-6; D perhaps matches TRBD1 (6 bases). This CDR3 spans 15 amino acids. V lost 0 bases, J lost 5 bases, and 8 bases lay in between. Germline assignment: CDR1 LGHDT and CDR2 YNNKEL (reference sequence).

The chain combines TRBV7-2 with TRBJ2-5; unclear D gene. The CDR3 is made up of 13 amino acids. Germline loops: CDR1 SGHTA, CDR2 FQGNSA. V was trimmed by 3 bases and J by 2 bases, leaving 7 bases between them. The chain's CDR3 is CASSFFRQETQYF. The CDR3 DNA reads TGTGCCAGCAGCTTTTTCAGACAAGAGACCCAGTACTTC.

This clone was recorded once. The chain employs TRBV6-2 or TRBV6-3 and TRBJ1-5; possibly TRBD1 for D (6 bases). Germline lookup yields CDR1 MNHEY and CDR2 SVGEGT. There are 16 residues in the CDR3. V was shortened by 5 bases and J by 2 bases, with 16 bases between the two germline ends. The CDR3 DNA is TGTGCCAGCAGTGTCTCTTACAGGGTGGGCAATCAGCCCCAGCATTTT. As protein: CASSVSYRVGNQPQHF.

The chain links TRBV18 to TRBJ1-1; D is possibly TRBD1 (5 bases). This CDR3 spans 13 amino acids. Germline-derived CDR1 and CDR2 are KGHSH and LQKENI. V was shortened by 6 bases and J by 4 bases, with 12 bases between the two germline ends. The CDR3 region is CASSLGEGTEAFF. In DNA form, the CDR3 reads TGTGCCAGCTCGCTGGGGGAGGGCACTGAAGCTTTCTTT.

J is TRBJ2-1 and V is TRBV20-1, with 8 positions matching TRBD2. CDR3 length: 11 residues. CDR1 and CDR2 from the germline V gene are DFQATT and SNEGSKA (reference sequence). The CDR3 nucleotides are TGCAGCCTAAGGGCGGGGGGTGAGCAGTTCTTC. Protein product: CSLRAGGEQFF.

The V and J genes are TRBV25-1 and TRBJ1-6; 8 bases match TRBD1. The germline gives CDR1 MGHDK, CDR2 SYGVNS. The CDR3 covers 15 residues. With V trimmed by 2 bases and J by 8 bases, 5 bases remained unmatched. The CDR3 protein is CASSEPQGADSPLHF. DNA of the CDR3: TGTGCCAGCAGTGAACCCCAGGGGGCTGATTCACCCCTCCACTTT.